One sample yielded the 15 T cell receptor beta chains listed below, sequenced in a study of T cell responses to AZD1222 COVID-19 vaccine. The method was immunoSEQ multiplex PCR; TCRdb's version includes in-frame clones alone and lacks a portion of them. The profile shows some 100,000 clones, around nine tenths of them singletons. The sequences come from peripheral blood, collected on day 0 of AZD1222 vaccination. The receptors shown here come from an adult in good health.

The V call is TRBV29-1, the J call TRBJ1-3; D perhaps matches TRBD1 (6 bases). The CDR3 length is 17 residues. Trimming shortened V by 0 bases and J by 0 bases, and 15 bases separated the two germline ends. Germline V gene lookup returns CDR1 SQVTM and CDR2 ANQGSEA. The CDR3 DNA sequence: TGCAGCGTTGAAGATAGGGGGAGGGCGGACTCTGGAAACACCATATATTTT. Translation gives CSVEDRGRADSGNTIYF.

The chain employs TRBV6-5 and TRBJ2-7, with unresolved D. Germline loops: CDR1 MNHEY, CDR2 SVGAGI. Deletions cut 5 bases from V and 2 bases from J, with 16 bases between. The CDR3 loop spans 15 amino acids. CDR3 amino acids: CASSTPGNPPYEQYF. The CDR3, as DNA: TGTGCCAGCAGTACCCCAGGCAATCCGCCCTACGAGCAGTACTTC.

This chain's CDR3 is CASRGQPYEQYF. In DNA form, the CDR3 reads TGTGCCAGCAGAGGACAGCCCTACGAGCAGTACTTC. J is TRBJ2-7 and V is TRBV12-3 or TRBV12-4, with D tentatively TRBD1 (6 bases). This CDR3 comprises 12 residues. The V gene lost 6 bases and the J gene lost 2 bases, with 8 bases spanning the gap.

This chain connects TRBV4-2 to TRBJ2-7, with TRBD2 matching 10 bases. This CDR3 has 18 amino acids. V gave up 1 base and J gave up 2 bases; unmatched junction bases: 11. Germline V gene lookup returns CDR1 LGHNA and CDR2 YNFKEQ. The CDR3 loop reads CASSQGAGGTSAPYEQYF. Here the CDR3 DNA reads TGTGCCAGCAGCCAAGGGGCAGGCGGGACTAGCGCTCCCTACGAGCAGTACTTC.

This clone was found a few times. The chain employs TRBV7-9 and TRBJ1-1, with D possibly being TRBD1 (5 bases). The length of the CDR3 is 18 residues. Germline CDR1 and CDR2: SEHNR and FQNEAQ (reference sequence). The V end was cut by 1 base, the J end by 1 base, with 19 bases between. The CDR3 loop is CASSLGGGISRANTEAFF. In DNA form, the CDR3 reads TGTGCCAGCAGCTTAGGTGGGGGTATCTCAAGGGCGAACACTGAAGCTTTCTTT.

In its sample, this clone was seen a few times. The gene calls are TRBV28 and TRBJ1-5; D gene ambiguous. Trimming stripped 7 bases from V and 4 bases from J, with 8 bases between. The germline CDR1 and CDR2 sequences are MDHEN and SYDVKM. The CDR3 is made up of 12 amino acids. CDR3 region: CASNSPNQPQHF. The CDR3 nucleotides read TGTGCCAGCAATTCGCCTAATCAGCCCCAGCATTTT.

The chain carries TRBV4-3 and TRBJ2-7; the D call may be TRBD1 or TRBD2 (5 bases each). Trimming stripped 3 bases from V and 6 bases from J, with 9 bases between. The length of the CDR3 is 12 residues. Germline-derived CDR1 and CDR2 are LGHNA and YSLEER. CDR3 in amino acids: CASSQGVGEQYF. For the CDR3, the DNA is TGCGCCAGCAGCCAGGGGGTGGGCGAGCAGTACTTC.

CDR3 loop: CASSPPGGWTEAFF. The CDR3 nucleotides are TGTGCCAGCAGTCCCCCAGGGGGGTGGACTGAAGCTTTCTTT. The genes are TRBV28 and TRBJ1-1; 7 bases are a match to TRBD1. The junction had 8 bases not matched to a gene; V was cut back by 5 bases and J by 5 bases. CDR1 is MDHEN, CDR2 SYDVKM, per germline. This CDR3 has 14 residues.

The genes are TRBV6-5 and TRBJ2-3, with TRBD1 matching 7 bases. Per germline, CDR1 MNHEY and CDR2 SVGAGI. J was trimmed by 3 bases and V by 6 bases; bases with no gene match: 6. This CDR3 has 14 amino acids. The CDR3 sequence is CASRRQGDTDTQYF. CDR3 bases: TGTGCCAGCAGAAGACAGGGTGATACAGATACGCAGTATTTT.

The chain combines TRBV3-1 (or the pseudogene TRBV3-2) with TRBJ2-5; D may be TRBD2 (5 bases). Germline V gene sequence: CDR1 LGHDT, CDR2 YNNKEL (reference sequence). CDR3 length: 11 residues. Trimming removed 8 bases from V and 4 bases from J, with 8 bases in between. The CDR3 region has the DNA TGTGCCAGCCGGGCGGGAGAGACCCAGTACTTC. The encoded protein is CASRAGETQYF.

The V call is TRBV19, the J call TRBJ2-1; D might be TRBD2 (5 bases). CDR3 length equals 15 residues. Trimming removed 10 bases at V and 8 bases at J, with 24 bases between. CDR1 is LNHDA, CDR2 SQIVND, per germline (reference sequence). CDR3 nucleotide sequence: TGTGCCACCTCGTTAGGAGGCGGTCGGGTGGATGAGCAGTTCTTC. Amino acid sequence: CATSLGGGRVDEQFF.

The CDR3 region is CASSTGTGAFYEQYF. The CDR3 DNA reads TGTGCCAGCAGCACCGGGACAGGGGCCTTCTACGAGCAGTACTTC. The V call is TRBV21-1, the J call TRBJ2-7; TRBD1, the D gene given by the table, was not confirmed from the DNA. TRBV21-1 is a pseudogene segment. This CDR3 spans 15 amino acids.

The chain combines TRBV30 with TRBJ2-2; weak D call: TRBD2 (5 bases). In germline, CDR1 is GTSNPN, CDR2 SVGIG (reference sequence). V gave up 3 bases and J gave up 5 bases, with 16 bases separating them. The CDR3 extends over 15 amino acids. The CDR3 nucleotides are TGTGCCTGGAGATCGAGGGCCGTGAGTACCGGGGAGCTGTTTTTT. Protein sequence: CAWRSRAVSTGELFF.

This chain uses TRBV10-3 with TRBJ2-5, with 7 bases that match TRBD1. The CDR3 is 15 amino acids. V gave up 0 bases and J gave up 5 bases; unmatched junction bases: 6. The germline gives CDR1 ENHRY, CDR2 SYGVKD. The CDR3 nucleotides are TGTGCCATCAGTGAGTCCACAGGGGCAAGGGAGACCCAGTACTTC. It codes for CAISESTGARETQYF.

The chain carries TRBV7-6 and TRBJ1-6, with TRBD1 as a possible D gene (6 bases). CDR1 and CDR2 from the germline V gene are SGHVS and FNYEAQ. The CDR3 runs to 14 residues. V dropped 5 bases and J dropped 7 bases, with 12 bases sitting between them. CDR3: CASSQQGWNSPLHF. DNA of the CDR3: TGTGCCAGCAGCCAGCAGGGGTGGAATTCACCCCTCCACTTT. The full variable domain, completed using reference TRBV7-6 and TRBJ1-6, is GAGVSQSPRYKVTKRGQDVALRCDPISGHVSLYWYRQALGQGPEFLTYFNYEAQQDKSGLPNDRFSAERPEGSISTLTIQRTEQRDSAMYRCASSQQGWNSPLHFGNGTRLTVT.